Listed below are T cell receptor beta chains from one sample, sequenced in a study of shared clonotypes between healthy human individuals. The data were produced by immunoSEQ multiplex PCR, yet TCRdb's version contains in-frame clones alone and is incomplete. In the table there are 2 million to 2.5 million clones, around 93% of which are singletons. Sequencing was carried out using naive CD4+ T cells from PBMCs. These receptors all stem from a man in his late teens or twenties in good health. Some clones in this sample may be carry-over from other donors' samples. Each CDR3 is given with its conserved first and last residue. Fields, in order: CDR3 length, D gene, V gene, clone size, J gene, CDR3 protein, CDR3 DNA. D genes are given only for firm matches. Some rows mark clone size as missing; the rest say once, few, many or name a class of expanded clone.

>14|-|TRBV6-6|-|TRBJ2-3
CASSLGLSLEAQYF
TGTGCCAGCAGTCTCGGACTTAGCCTTGAGGCGCAGTATTTT
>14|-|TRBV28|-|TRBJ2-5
CASSEGGTKETQYF
TGTGCCAGCAGTGAAGGCGGAACTAAAGAGACCCAGTACTTC
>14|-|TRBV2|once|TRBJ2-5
CASSEVGAGETQYF
TGTGCCAGCAGTGAGGTTGGGGCCGGCGAGACCCAGTACTTC
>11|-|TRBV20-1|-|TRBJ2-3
CSALLANTQYF
TGCAGTGCTCTACTAGCAAACACGCAGTATTTT
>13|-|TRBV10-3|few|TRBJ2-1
CAISESAETGQFF
TGTGCCATCAGTGAGTCCGCCGAGACTGGGCAGTTCTTC
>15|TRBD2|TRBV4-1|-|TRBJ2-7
CASSQALAGVYEQYF
TGCGCCAGCAGCCAAGCTCTAGCGGGAGTTTACGAGCAGTACTTC
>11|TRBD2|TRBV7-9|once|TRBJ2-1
CASSLGLAKFF
TGTGCCAGCAGCCTCGGACTAGCGAAGTTCTTC
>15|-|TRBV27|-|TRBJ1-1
CASSINGGMNTEAFF
TGTGCCAGCAGTATAAATGGGGGTATGAACACTGAAGCTTTCTTT
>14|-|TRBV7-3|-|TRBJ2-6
CASSSRGGANVLTF
TGTGCCAGCAGCTCAAGGGGTGGGGCCAACGTCCTGACTTTC
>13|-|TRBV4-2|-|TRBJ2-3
CASSQTYTDTQYF
TGTGCCAGCAGCCAAACGTACACAGATACGCAGTATTTT
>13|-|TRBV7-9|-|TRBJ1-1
CASSLTGNTEAFF
TGTGCCAGCAGCTTGACGGGGAACACTGAAGCTTTCTTT
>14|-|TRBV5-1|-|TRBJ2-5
CASSSQAIQETQYF
TGCGCCAGCAGCTCCCAGGCGATCCAAGAGACCCAGTACTTC
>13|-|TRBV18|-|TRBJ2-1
CASSPYLGNEQFF
TGTGCCAGCTCACCATACTTAGGTAATGAGCAGTTCTTC
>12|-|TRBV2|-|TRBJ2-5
CASTAARETQYF
TGTGCCAGCACGGCAGCTCGGGAGACCCAGTACTTC
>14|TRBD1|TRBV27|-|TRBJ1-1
CASSSDRADTEAFF
TGTGCCAGCAGTTCGGACAGGGCGGACACTGAAGCTTTCTTT
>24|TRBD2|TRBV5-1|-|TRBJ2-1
CASSLVGRGPASGKTVSSYNEQFF
TGCGCCAGCAGCTTGGTTGGCAGGGGCCCGGCTAGCGGGAAGACGGTGAGCTCCTACAATGAGCAGTTCTTC
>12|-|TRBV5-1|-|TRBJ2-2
CASSLPGEELFF
TGCGCCAGCAGCTTGCCGGGAGAGGAGCTGTTTTTT
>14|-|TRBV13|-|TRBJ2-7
CASSSTRGYYEQYF
TGTGCCAGCAGCTCAACGCGGGGTTACTACGAGCAGTACTTC
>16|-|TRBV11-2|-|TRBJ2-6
CASSSGRVSGANVLTF
TGTGCCAGCAGCTCCGGACGGGTCTCTGGGGCCAACGTCCTGACTTTC
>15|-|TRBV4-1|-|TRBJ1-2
CASSQSGHGEDGYTF
TGCGCCAGCAGCCAAAGCGGACATGGGGAGGATGGCTACACCTTC
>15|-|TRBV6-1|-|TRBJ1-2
CASSEGPRAHYGYTF
TGTGCCAGCAGTGAGGGTCCCCGGGCTCACTATGGCTACACCTTC
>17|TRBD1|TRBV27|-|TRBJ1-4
CASSRGQGGKTNEKLFF
TGTGCCAGCAGTCGCGGACAGGGGGGGAAAACTAATGAAAAACTGTTTTTT
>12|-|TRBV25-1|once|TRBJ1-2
CASSEFADGYTF
TGTGCCAGCAGTGAATTTGCCGATGGCTACACCTTC
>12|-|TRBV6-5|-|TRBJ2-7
CASSYLDYEQYF
TGTGCCAGCAGTTACCTTGACTACGAGCAGTACTTC
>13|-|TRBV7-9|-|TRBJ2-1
CASSPWDYNEQFF
TGTGCCAGCAGCCCTTGGGACTACAATGAGCAGTTCTTC
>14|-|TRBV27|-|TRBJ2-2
CASSERPNTGELFF
TGTGCCAGCAGTGAGCGGCCGAACACCGGGGAGCTGTTTTTT
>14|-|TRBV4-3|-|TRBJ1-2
CASSQDAQRYGYTF
TGCGCCAGCAGCCAAGATGCCCAGCGCTATGGCTACACCTTC
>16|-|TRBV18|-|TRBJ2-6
CASSPDRQSGANVLTF
TGTGCCAGCTCACCCGATAGGCAATCTGGGGCCAACGTCCTGACTTTC
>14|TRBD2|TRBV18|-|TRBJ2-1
CASSPSGSYNEQFF
TGTGCCAGCTCCCCTAGCGGTTCCTACAATGAGCAGTTCTTC
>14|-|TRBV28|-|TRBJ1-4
CASSLGGTNEKLFF
TGTGCCAGCAGTTTAGGCGGCACTAATGAAAAACTGTTTTTT
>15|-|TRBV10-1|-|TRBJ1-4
CASSEDSSTNEKLFF
TGCGCCAGCAGTGAGGACAGTTCAACTAATGAAAAACTGTTTTTT
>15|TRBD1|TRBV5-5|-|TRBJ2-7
CASSLVGQGPYEQYF
TGTGCCAGCAGCTTGGTCGGACAGGGCCCCTACGAGCAGTACTTC
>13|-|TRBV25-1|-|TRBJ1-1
CASTLTGNTEAFF
TGTGCCAGCACACTGACGGGCAACACTGAAGCTTTCTTT